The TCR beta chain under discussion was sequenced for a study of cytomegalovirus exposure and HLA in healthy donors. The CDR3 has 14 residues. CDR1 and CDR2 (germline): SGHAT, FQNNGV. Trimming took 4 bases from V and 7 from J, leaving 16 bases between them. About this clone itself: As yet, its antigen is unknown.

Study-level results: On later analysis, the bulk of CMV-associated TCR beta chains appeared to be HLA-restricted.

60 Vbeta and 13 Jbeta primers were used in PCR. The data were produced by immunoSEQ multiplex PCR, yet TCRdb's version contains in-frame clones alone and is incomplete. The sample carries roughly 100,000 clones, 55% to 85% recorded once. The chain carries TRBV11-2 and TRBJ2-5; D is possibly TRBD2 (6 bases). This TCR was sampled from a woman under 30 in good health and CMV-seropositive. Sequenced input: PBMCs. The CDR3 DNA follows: TGTGCCAGCAGCTCACTCCGGGACTGGAGGACCCAGTACTTC. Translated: CASSSLRDWRTQYF.